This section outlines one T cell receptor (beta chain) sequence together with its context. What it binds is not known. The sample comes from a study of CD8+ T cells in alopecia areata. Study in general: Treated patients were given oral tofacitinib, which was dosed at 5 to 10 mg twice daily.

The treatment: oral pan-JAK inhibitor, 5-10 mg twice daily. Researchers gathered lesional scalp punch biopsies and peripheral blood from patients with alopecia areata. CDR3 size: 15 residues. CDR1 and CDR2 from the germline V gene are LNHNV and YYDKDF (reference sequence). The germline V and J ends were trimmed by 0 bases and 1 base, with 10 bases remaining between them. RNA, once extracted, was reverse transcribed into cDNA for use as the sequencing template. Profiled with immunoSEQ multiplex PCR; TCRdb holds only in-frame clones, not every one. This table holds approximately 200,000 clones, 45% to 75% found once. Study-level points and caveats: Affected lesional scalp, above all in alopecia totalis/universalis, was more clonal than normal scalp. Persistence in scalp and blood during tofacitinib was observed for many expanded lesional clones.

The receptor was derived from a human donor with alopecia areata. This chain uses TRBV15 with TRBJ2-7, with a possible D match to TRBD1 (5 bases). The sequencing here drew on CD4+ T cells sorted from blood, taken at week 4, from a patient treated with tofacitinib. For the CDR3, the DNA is TGTGCCACCAGCAGAGATCTGACAGATTCCTACGAGCAGTACTTC. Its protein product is CATSRDLTDSYEQYF.